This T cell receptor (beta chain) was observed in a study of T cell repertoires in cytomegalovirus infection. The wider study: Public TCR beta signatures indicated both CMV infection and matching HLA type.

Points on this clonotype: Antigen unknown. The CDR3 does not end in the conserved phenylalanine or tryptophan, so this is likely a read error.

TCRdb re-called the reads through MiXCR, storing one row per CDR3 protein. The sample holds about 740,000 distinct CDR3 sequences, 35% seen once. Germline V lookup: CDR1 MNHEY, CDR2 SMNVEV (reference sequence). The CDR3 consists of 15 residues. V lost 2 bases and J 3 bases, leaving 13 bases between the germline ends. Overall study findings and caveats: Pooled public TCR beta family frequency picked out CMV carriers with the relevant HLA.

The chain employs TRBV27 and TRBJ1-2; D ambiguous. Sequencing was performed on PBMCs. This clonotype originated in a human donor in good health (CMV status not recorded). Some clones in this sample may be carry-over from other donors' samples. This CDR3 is CASSLGVPSDYGYTL. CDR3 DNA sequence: TGTGCCAGCAGTTTAGGGGTTCCGTCGGACTATGGCTACACCTTA.